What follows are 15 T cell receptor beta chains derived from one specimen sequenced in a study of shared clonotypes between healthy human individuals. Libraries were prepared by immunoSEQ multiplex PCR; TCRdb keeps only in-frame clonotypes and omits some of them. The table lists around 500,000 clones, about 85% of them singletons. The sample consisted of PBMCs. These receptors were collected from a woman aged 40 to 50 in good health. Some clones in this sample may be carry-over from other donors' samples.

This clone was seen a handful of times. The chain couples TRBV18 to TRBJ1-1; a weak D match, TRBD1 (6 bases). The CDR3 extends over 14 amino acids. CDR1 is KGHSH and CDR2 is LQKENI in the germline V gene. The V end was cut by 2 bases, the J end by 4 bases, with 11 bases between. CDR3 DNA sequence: TGTGCCAGCTCACCAGGGGGGGCGCGCACTGAAGCTTTCTTT. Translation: CASSPGGARTEAFF.

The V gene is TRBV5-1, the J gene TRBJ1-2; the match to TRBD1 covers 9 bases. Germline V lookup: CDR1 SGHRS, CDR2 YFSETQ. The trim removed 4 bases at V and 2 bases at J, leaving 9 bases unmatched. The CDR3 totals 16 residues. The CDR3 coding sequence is TGCGCCAGCAGCGAGGAGGGACAGGGACCAAACTATGGCTACACCTTC. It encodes CASSEEGQGPNYGYTF.

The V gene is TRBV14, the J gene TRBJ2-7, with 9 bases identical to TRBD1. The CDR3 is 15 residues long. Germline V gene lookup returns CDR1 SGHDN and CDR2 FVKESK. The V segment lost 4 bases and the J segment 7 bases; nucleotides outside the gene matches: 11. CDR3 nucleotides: TGTGCCAGCAGCCCTATGAGACAGGGGGGAGCGGAGCAGTACTTC. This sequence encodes CASSPMRQGGAEQYF.

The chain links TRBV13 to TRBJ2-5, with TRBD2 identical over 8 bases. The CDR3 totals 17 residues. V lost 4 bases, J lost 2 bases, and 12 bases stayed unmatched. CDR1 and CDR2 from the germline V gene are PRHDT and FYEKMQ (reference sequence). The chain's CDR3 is CASSSPSMGGGQETQYF. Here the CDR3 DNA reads TGTGCCAGCAGCTCCCCGAGTATGGGCGGGGGGCAAGAGACCCAGTACTTC.

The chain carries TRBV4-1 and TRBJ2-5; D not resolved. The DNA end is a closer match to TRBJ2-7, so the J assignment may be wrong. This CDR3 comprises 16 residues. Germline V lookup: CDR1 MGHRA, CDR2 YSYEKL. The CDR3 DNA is TGCGCCAGCAGCCAAGATGTGGGCGTTATAGGTTACGAGCAGTACTTC. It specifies CASSQDVGVIGYEQYF.

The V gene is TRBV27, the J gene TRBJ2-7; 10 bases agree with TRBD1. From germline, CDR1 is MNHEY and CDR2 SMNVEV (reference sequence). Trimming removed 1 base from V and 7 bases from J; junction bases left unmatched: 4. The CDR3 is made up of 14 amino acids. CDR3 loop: CASSLYGTGVEQYF. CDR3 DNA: TGTGCCAGCAGTTTATACGGGACAGGGGTTGAGCAGTACTTC.

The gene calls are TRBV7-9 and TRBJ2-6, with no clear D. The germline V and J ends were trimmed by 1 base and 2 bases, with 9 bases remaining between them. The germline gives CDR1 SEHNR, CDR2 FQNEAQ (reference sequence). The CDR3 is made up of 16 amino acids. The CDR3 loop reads CASSLVSETGANVLTF. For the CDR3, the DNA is TGTGCCAGCAGCTTAGTATCAGAGACTGGGGCCAACGTCCTGACTTTC.

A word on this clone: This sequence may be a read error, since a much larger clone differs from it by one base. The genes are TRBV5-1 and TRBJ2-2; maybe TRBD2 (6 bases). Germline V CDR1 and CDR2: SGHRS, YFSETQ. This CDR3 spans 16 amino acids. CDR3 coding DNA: TGCGCCAGCAGCTTGCCCGCAGGGTTAGGAACCGGGGGGCTGTTTTTT. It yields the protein CASSLPAGLGTGGLFF.

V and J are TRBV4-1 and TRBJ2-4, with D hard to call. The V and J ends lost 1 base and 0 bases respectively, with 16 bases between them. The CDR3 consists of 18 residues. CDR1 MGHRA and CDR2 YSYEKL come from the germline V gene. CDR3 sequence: CASSQVAIGATAKNIQYF. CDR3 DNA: TGCGCCAGCAGCCAAGTTGCAATAGGCGCAACAGCCAAAAACATTCAGTACTTC.

The CDR3 spells CASSESIAGANVLTF. The CDR3 DNA sequence: TGCGCCAGCAGTGAGTCGATAGCTGGGGCCAACGTCCTGACTTTC. The rearrangement uses TRBV10-2 and TRBJ2-6; D is unclear. V was trimmed by 0 bases and J by 2 bases, leaving 5 bases between them. Per germline, CDR1 WSHSY and CDR2 SAAADI. The CDR3 extends over 15 amino acids.

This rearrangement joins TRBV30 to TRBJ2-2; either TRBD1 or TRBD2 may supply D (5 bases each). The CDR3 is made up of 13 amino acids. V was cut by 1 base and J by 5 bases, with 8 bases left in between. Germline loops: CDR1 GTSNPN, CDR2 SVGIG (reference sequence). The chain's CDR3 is CAWSAWGTGELFF. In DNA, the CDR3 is TGTGCCTGGAGTGCTTGGGGGACCGGGGAGCTGTTTTTT.

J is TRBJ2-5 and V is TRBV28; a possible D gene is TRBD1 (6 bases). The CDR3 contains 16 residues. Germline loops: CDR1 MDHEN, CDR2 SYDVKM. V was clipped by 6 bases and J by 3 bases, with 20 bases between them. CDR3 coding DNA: TGTGCCAGCAGCACAACGCGACGAGGGGGTGAAGAGACCCAGTACTTC. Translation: CASSTTRRGGEETQYF.

The CDR3 spells CASSLELSNQPQHF. CDR3 nucleotide sequence: TGTGCCAGCTCACTGGAATTAAGCAATCAGCCCCAGCATTTT. This rearrangement joins TRBV18 to TRBJ1-5; D not resolved. Germline CDR1 reads KGHSH; CDR2 reads LQKENI. V was pared by 4 bases and J by 1 base, with 8 bases between. CDR3 length: 14 residues.

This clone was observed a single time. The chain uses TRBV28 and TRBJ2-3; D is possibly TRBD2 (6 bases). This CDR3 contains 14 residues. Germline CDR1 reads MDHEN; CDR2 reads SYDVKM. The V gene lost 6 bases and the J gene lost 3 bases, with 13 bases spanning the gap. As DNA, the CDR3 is TGTGCCAGCAGGGAGCGGGTTGATACAGATACGCAGTATTTT. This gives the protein CASRERVDTDTQYF.

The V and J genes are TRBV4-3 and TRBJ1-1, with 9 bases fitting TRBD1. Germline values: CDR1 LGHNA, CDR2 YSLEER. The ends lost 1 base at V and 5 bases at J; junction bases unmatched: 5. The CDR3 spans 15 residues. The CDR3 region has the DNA TGCGCCAGCAGCCAAGCAAGGACAGGGGTTACTGAAGCTTTCTTT. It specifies CASSQARTGVTEAFF.